The sequence of this TCR beta chain was determined in a study of T cell responses to AZD1222 COVID-19 vaccine. About this clone: Antigen unknown.

General observations from the study: Across spike, vaccine-associated CD4 TCRs were found, dominant at 160-218 and 743-854. Baseline serology detected seropositivity in only a handful of AZD1222 recipients.

Sequencing was performed with immunoSEQ multiplex PCR; in TCRdb, only in-frame clones are kept and a portion is missing. The sample records some 110,000 clones, about 90% being singletons. Trimming removed 6 bases at V and 8 bases at J, with 13 bases between. This CDR3 region has 12 residues. The V gene's germline CDR1 is KGHSH and CDR2 LQKENI. Here the sequenced sample was peripheral blood, taken on day 0 of AZD1222 vaccination. This clonotype was sampled from an adult in good health. The chain is built from TRBV18 and TRBJ1-2; D remains unclear. The chain's CDR3 is CASSYGIRGYTF. CDR3 bases: TGTGCCAGCTCCTACGGGATCCGGGGCTACACCTTC. Full variable domain (rest looked up from reference TRBV18 and TRBJ1-2): NAGVMQNPRHLVRRRGQEARLRCSPMKGHSHVYWYRQLPEEGLKFMVYLQKENIIDESGMPKERFSAEFPKEGPSILRIQQVVRGDSAAYFCASSYGIRGYTFGSGTRLTVV.